The clone carrying this T cell receptor beta chain showed up just once. This sample is part of a study of blood T cell repertoires in COVID-19. Study context: Material from acute and convalescent COVID-19 was sourced from the United States, Italy and Spain. The cDNA or gDNA used as material had been derived from T cells, B-cell-depleted T cells, or PBMCs.

Original methodology: Amplification from reference gene primers served as the basis for estimated nucleated cell counts. The protocol was immunoSEQ multiplex PCR, while the TCRdb copy is restricted to in-frame clones and leaves out a portion. That table gives V, J and clone size, and the DNA gave D and trimming. The sample includes some 130,000 clones, 80% seen only once; the top ten take approximately 1.8%. CDR1 is MNHEY, CDR2 SMNVEV, per germline (reference sequence). V was shortened by 5 bases and J by 4 bases, with 15 bases between the two germline ends. CDR3 length: 15 amino acids. The sample was peripheral blood. The chain carries TRBV27 and TRBJ1-3; maybe TRBD1 (6 bases). The TCR originated in a man aged 70 or older with acute or convalescent COVID-19. The CDR3 is CASSLTGGLGNTIYF. The CDR3 DNA reads TGTGCCAGCAGTCTCACCGGGGGGCTAGGAAACACCATATATTTT.